One TCR beta chain is described in this entry. Its antigen is still unknown. A read error likely explains this, since a far larger clone differs by one base. The method was immunoSEQ multiplex PCR; TCRdb's version includes in-frame clones alone and lacks a portion of them. The sample includes fewer than 25,000 clones, about four fifths of them seen just once. The CDR3 extends over 13 amino acids. Germline assignment: CDR1 MNHEY and CDR2 SMNVEV (reference sequence). Trimming removed 5 bases from V and 0 bases from J, with 8 bases in between. Stated time point: 20-29 weeks after completion of therapy. The sample is drawn from a study of T cell therapy after organ transplantation. Study at large: Therapy products were autologous CMV-specific T cells, peptide-expanded for about 15 days. T cell doses, up to 6, came every 2 weeks; follow-up lasted less than 30 weeks. Blood for the long-term post-therapy sample came 20 to 29 weeks after therapy.

This specimen was CD8+ T cells from blood, taken after autologous CMV-specific T cell therapy. This sequence originates from a human patient who had received a solid organ transplant and had CMV disease. Some T cells may trace back to the graft donor. This chain connects TRBV27 to TRBJ2-7; a weak D match, TRBD1 (6 bases). The CDR3 loop reads CASSRTASYEQYF. CDR3 DNA: TGTGCCAGCAGTAGGACAGCCTCCTACGAGCAGTACTTC.